The clone carrying this TCR beta chain appeared once. The sample originates from a study of blood T cell repertoires in COVID-19. Study-level information: Collection of acute and convalescent COVID-19 samples took place in the United States, Italy and Spain. T cells, B-cell-depleted T cells, or PBMCs provided the cDNA or gDNA that served as material.

Germline lookup yields CDR1 SNHLY and CDR2 FYNNEI. The CDR3 sequence is 13 residues long. V was clipped by 6 bases and J by 5 bases, with 13 bases between them. In the original workflow: Scientists estimated how many nucleated cells there were by amplifying reference gene primers. Assay used: immunoSEQ multiplex PCR; TCRdb lists only in-frame clones, some missing. That table is the source of V, J and clone size, and D and trimming were worked out from the DNA. The table records about 130,000 clones, roughly nine tenths of them present only once. The clonotype comes from a man over 45 with active COVID-19. Sequenced sample: peripheral blood. This rearrangement joins TRBV2 to TRBJ1-1, with D possibly being TRBD1 (5 bases). CDR3 DNA sequence: TGTGCCAGCAGGGGAGGGGATCGGACTGAAGCTTTCTTT. This sequence encodes CASRGGDRTEAFF.